Following are 23 T cell receptor beta chains from one sample sequenced in a study of naive and memory T cell subsets. An equimolar mix of two oligonucleotides served as the beta constant-region primer for TRBC1 and TRBC2. TCRdb re-called the UMI-ligation and nested PCR reads through MiXCR, storing one row per CDR3 protein. Here the sample spans around 160,000 distinct CDR3 sequences, approximately 17% being singletons. Material for sequencing was naive CD4+ T cells from blood. The receptors were sampled from a human donor in good health.

This clonotype was seen a handful of times. The chain couples TRBV5-4 to TRBJ2-5, with 10 bases aligning to TRBD2. Germline V lookup: CDR1 SGHNT, CDR2 YYREEE (reference sequence). This CDR3 spans 14 amino acids. J gave up 1 base and V 5 bases, and 2 bases lay outside the gene matches. CDR3 amino acids: CASSWTSGQETQYF. The CDR3 DNA is TGTGCCAGCAGTTGGACTAGCGGCCAAGAGACCCAGTACTTC.

This clonotype appeared a few times. V and J are TRBV5-4 and TRBJ2-7; 16 nucleotides align to TRBD2. From germline, CDR1 is SGHNT and CDR2 YYREEE (reference sequence). With 0 bases clipped from V and 4 bases from J, the junction kept 1 base outside the gene matches. This CDR3 is built from 16 residues. The CDR3 loop is CASSLGGLAGGYEQYF. In nucleotides, the CDR3 is TGTGCCAGCAGCTTGGGGGGACTAGCGGGAGGGTACGAGCAGTACTTC.

This clonotype was seen a handful of times. This chain links TRBV12-3 or TRBV12-4 with TRBJ2-7; 10 nucleotides match TRBD1. This CDR3 is 14 amino acids long. V was clipped by 4 bases and J by 4 bases; unmatched bases: 4. CDR3 amino acids: CASSSTGGWYEQYF. The CDR3 bases are TGTGCCAGCAGTTCGACAGGGGGCTGGTACGAGCAGTACTTC.

The chain links TRBV7-2 to TRBJ2-3, with D possibly being TRBD1 (5 bases). V was shortened by 4 bases and J by 3 bases, with 14 bases between the two germline ends. Germline V gene sequence: CDR1 SGHTA, CDR2 FQGNSA. This CDR3 spans 15 amino acids. CDR3 residues: CASSSRVGLTDTQYF. The CDR3 DNA reads as TGTGCCAGCAGCTCCAGGGTGGGGCTGACAGATACGCAGTATTTT.

This rearrangement joins TRBV9 to TRBJ2-2; D remains unclear. Germline V gene data show CDR1 as SGDLS and CDR2 as YYNGEE. The V gene lost 3 bases and the J gene lost 0 bases, with 6 bases spanning the gap. The CDR3 length is 14 residues. The CDR3 is CASSATSNTGELFF. The DNA for the CDR3 is TGTGCCAGCAGCGCGACTTCGAACACCGGGGAGCTGTTTTTT.

This clonotype was counted a few times. The chain recombines TRBV20-1 with TRBJ2-6; no clear D. Germline values: CDR1 DFQATT, CDR2 SNEGSKA (reference sequence). V was pared by 6 bases and J by 3 bases, with 12 bases between. This CDR3 region has 14 residues. CDR3 protein: CSATPSSGANVLTF. The CDR3 DNA sequence: TGCAGTGCCACTCCCAGTAGTGGGGCCAACGTCCTGACTTTC.

The V and J genes are TRBV5-1 and TRBJ2-1, with D perhaps matching TRBD2 (6 bases). The germline gives CDR1 SGHRS, CDR2 YFSETQ. Trimming removed 0 bases at V and 6 bases at J, with 10 bases between. This CDR3 comprises 14 residues. Here the CDR3 reads CASSLVGGTNEQFF. CDR3 coding DNA: TGCGCCAGCAGCTTGGTTGGAGGGACCAATGAGCAGTTCTTC.

The rearrangement joins TRBV14 to TRBJ2-1, with TRBD2 identical over 8 bases. Germline CDR1 SGHDN, CDR2 FVKESK. The junction had 17 bases not matched to a gene; V was cut back by 4 bases and J by 0 bases. This CDR3 has 20 residues. CDR3 in DNA: TGTGCCAGCAGCCGATTCCAGCTAGCGGGTGCTCGACACTCCTACAATGAGCAGTTCTTC. It codes for CASSRFQLAGARHSYNEQFF.

This clonotype was seen a handful of times. V and J are TRBV7-9 and TRBJ2-7; D is perhaps TRBD1 (6 bases). Germline V gene lookup returns CDR1 SEHNR and CDR2 FQNEAQ (reference sequence). This CDR3 is built from 15 residues. V dropped 4 bases and J dropped 4 bases, with 17 bases sitting between them. The CDR3 region is CASSSIGTNHYEQYF. The CDR3 DNA is TGTGCCAGCAGCTCCATCGGGACAAACCATTACGAGCAGTACTTC.

This clonotype has a handful of counts. V gene TRBV9 combines with J gene TRBJ1-2; no firm D call. The germline V gene has CDR1 SGDLS and CDR2 YYNGEE. CDR3 length: 16 amino acids. Between the trimmed V and J ends, which lost 4 bases and 4 bases, there was a span of 20 bases. The CDR3: CASSPLDPAYRYGYTF. CDR3 DNA: TGTGCCAGCAGCCCCCTCGACCCGGCCTATCGCTATGGCTACACCTTC.

This rearrangement joins TRBV5-1 to TRBJ2-5; 9 bases map to TRBD1. CDR3 length: 15 amino acids. With 4 bases clipped from V and 5 bases from J, the junction kept 9 bases outside the gene matches. Germline V gene lookup returns CDR1 SGHRS and CDR2 YFSETQ. CDR3 region: CASSEGQGGHETQYF. The CDR3 bases are TGCGCCAGCAGCGAGGGACAGGGCGGCCATGAGACCCAGTACTTC.

This clonotype was counted many times. The genes are TRBV20-1 and TRBJ2-3; D not resolved. Trimming shortened V by 2 bases and J by 1 base, and 16 bases separated the two germline ends. Germline V lookup: CDR1 DFQATT, CDR2 SNEGSKA (reference sequence). The CDR3 is 16 amino acids. CDR3 nucleotide sequence: TGCAGTGCTAGACCCCTACTCGACGGACGCACAGATACGCAGTATTTT. Translated: CSARPLLDGRTDTQYF.

This chain connects TRBV29-1 to TRBJ2-7; 9 nucleotides agree with TRBD2. The CDR3 has 13 residues. The junction had 2 bases not matched to a gene; V was cut back by 4 bases and J by 1 base. The V gene's germline CDR1 is SQVTM and CDR2 ANQGSEA. The DNA for the CDR3 is TGCAGCGTTGCGACTAGCGGTTCCTACGAGCAGTACTTC. Protein product: CSVATSGSYEQYF.

V usage is TRBV4-3 and J usage is TRBJ1-1; no firm D call. Germline loops: CDR1 LGHNA, CDR2 YSLEER. The CDR3 is made up of 14 amino acids. Trimming shortened V by 0 bases and J by 1 base, and 6 bases separated the two germline ends. As DNA, the CDR3 is TGCGCCAGCAGCCAAGATGAGGGGAACACTGAAGCTTTCTTT. Residues: CASSQDEGNTEAFF.

The genes are TRBV4-1 and TRBJ2-1, with D possibly being TRBD2 (6 bases). V was pared by 4 bases and J by 7 bases, with 17 bases between. The CDR3 has 15 amino acids. Looked up from germline, CDR1 is MGHRA and CDR2 is YSYEKL. CDR3 sequence reads: CASSRGRDWLNEQFF. In DNA form, the CDR3 reads TGCGCCAGCAGCCGAGGGCGGGACTGGTTAAATGAGCAGTTCTTC.

This clonotype was observed a few times. The chain is built from TRBV28 and TRBJ2-7, with TRBD2 as a possible D gene (6 bases). This CDR3 has 14 amino acids. The germline CDR1 and CDR2 sequences are MDHEN and SYDVKM. Trimming cost V 5 bases and J 6 bases, with 17 bases left between them. The CDR3 region has the DNA TGTGCCAGCAGTCAGCCCCTCGGGGGTACCGAGCAGTACTTC. It encodes CASSQPLGGTEQYF.

The J gene is TRBJ2-5, the V gene TRBV5-8, with TRBD1 as a possible D gene (6 bases). The CDR3 is made up of 15 amino acids. Germline V CDR1 and CDR2: SGHTS, YDEGEE. V was trimmed by 4 bases and J by 7 bases, leaving 20 bases between them. The CDR3 DNA follows: TGTGCCAGCAGCACTCGCTACAGGGTCGGAACGACCCAGTACTTC. Protein: CASSTRYRVGTTQYF.

This sequence joins TRBV9 and TRBJ2-3; TRBD2 agrees at 8 bases. Per germline, CDR1 SGDLS and CDR2 YYNGEE. The CDR3 has 15 amino acids. Trimming cost V 0 bases and J 3 bases; bases outside gene matches: 3. The CDR3 reads CASSVGIAGTDTQYF. The CDR3 DNA reads TGTGCCAGCAGCGTAGGAATAGCGGGGACAGATACGCAGTATTTT.

The table lists this clonotype with a few counts. The chain uses TRBV7-6 and TRBJ1-3, with 7 positions matching TRBD1. This CDR3 is built from 16 residues. Germline V gene data show CDR1 as SGHVS and CDR2 as FNYEAQ. V shed 5 bases, J shed 2 bases, and the junction held 9 bases outside the gene matches. The CDR3 reads CASSTNRGGPGNTIYF. The DNA of the CDR3 is TGTGCCAGCAGCACAAACAGGGGAGGCCCTGGAAACACCATATATTTT.

This clonotype was observed a handful of times. The chain carries TRBV30 and TRBJ2-1, with 8 positions matching TRBD2. The CDR3 covers 14 residues. The germline gives CDR1 GTSNPN, CDR2 SVGIG (reference sequence). The J segment lost 6 bases and the V segment lost 0 bases, leaving 4 bases of the junction unmatched. For the CDR3, the DNA is TGTGCCTGGAGTGTACGCCTAGCGGGCAATGAGCAGTTCTTC. Encoded protein: CAWSVRLAGNEQFF.

This clonotype was seen only a few times. The chain joins TRBV19 to TRBJ2-7, with D possibly matching TRBD1 (5 bases). Trimming left V 0 bases short and J 2 bases short, with 11 bases between. The CDR3 extends over 15 amino acids. Germline CDR1 LNHDA, CDR2 SQIVND (reference sequence). CDR3 in DNA: TGTGCCAGTAGTATAGATCGGCCAGGGACCTACGAGCAGTACTTC. This encodes CASSIDRPGTYEQYF.

This clonotype was detected only a few times. The V and J genes are TRBV4-3 and TRBJ2-1; 14 nucleotides match TRBD2. This CDR3 comprises 16 residues. Germline loops: CDR1 LGHNA, CDR2 YSLEER. V lost 0 bases and J lost 10; bases outside the gene matches: 5. The CDR3 reads CASSQEGLAGAEEQFF. The CDR3, as DNA: TGCGCCAGCAGCCAAGAGGGACTAGCGGGAGCAGAAGAGCAGTTCTTC.

This clonotype came up a few times. The J gene is TRBJ2-1, the V gene TRBV9; 10 bases match TRBD2. After removal of 1 base from V and 6 bases from J, the junction contained 7 bases not matched to a gene. The CDR3 is made up of 16 amino acids. Germline loops: CDR1 SGDLS, CDR2 YYNGEE. The CDR3 loop is CASSVLSASGSNEQFF. The CDR3 nucleotides are TGTGCCAGCAGCGTACTTTCGGCTAGCGGGAGCAATGAGCAGTTCTTC. Looking up the rest from reference TRBV9 and TRBJ2-1 gives the full variable domain: DSGVTQTPKHLITATGQRVTLRCSPRSGDLSVYWYQQSLDQGLQFLIQYYNGEERAKGNILERFSAQQFPDLHSELNLSSLELGDSALYFCASSVLSASGSNEQFFGPGTRLTVL.